This T cell receptor beta chain was recovered during a study of OX40 agonist ivuxolimab in advanced cancers. The wider study: At doses from 0.01 to 10 mg/kg, patients were given intravenous ivuxolimab every 2 weeks. General study findings and limits: Expanded clones belonging to CD8+ T cells outnumbered, on average, those of CD4+. CD4+ and CD8+ blood T cells expanded clonally by week 6 at 0.1 to 3.0 mg/kg.

The data were produced by immunoSEQ multiplex PCR, yet TCRdb's version contains in-frame clones alone and is incomplete. The top ten clones hold 0.25% to 0.3% of a sample with 60,000 to 70,000 clones, approximately 91% of them seen once. The germline gives CDR1 SNHLY, CDR2 FYNNEI. The CDR3 is 12 amino acids. Trimming took 3 bases from V and 5 from J, leaving 7 bases between them. About this clone: Its antigen is not known.

The genes are TRBV2 and TRBJ1-2; no definite D call. Material: CD4+ or CD8+ T cells sorted from blood, obtained in a trial of the OX40 agonist ivuxolimab. The clonotype originates from an adult with an advanced solid tumor such as melanoma, head and neck, liver or kidney cancer. The CDR3 bases are TGTGCCAGCAGTGATTTGGGTTATGGCTACACCTTC. Its translation is CASSDLGYGYTF. The whole variable domain, filled in from reference TRBV2 and TRBJ1-2, reads EPEVTQTPSHQVTQMGQEVILRCVPISNHLYFYWYRQILGQKVEFLVSFYNNEISEKSEIFDDQFSVERPDGSNFTLKIRSTKLEDSAMYFCASSDLGYGYTFGSGTRLTVV.